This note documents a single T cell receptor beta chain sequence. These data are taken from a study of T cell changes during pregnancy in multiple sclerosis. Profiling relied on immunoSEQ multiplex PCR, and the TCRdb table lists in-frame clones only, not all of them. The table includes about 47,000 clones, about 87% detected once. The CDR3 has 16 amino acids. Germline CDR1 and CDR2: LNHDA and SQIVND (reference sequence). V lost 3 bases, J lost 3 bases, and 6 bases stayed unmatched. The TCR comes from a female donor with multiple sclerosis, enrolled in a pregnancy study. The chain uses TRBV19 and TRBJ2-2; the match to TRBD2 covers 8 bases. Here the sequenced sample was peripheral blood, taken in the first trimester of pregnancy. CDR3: CASSIFHGGDTGELFF. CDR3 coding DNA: TGTGCCAGTAGTATTTTTCACGGGGGGGACACCGGGGAGCTGTTTTTT.